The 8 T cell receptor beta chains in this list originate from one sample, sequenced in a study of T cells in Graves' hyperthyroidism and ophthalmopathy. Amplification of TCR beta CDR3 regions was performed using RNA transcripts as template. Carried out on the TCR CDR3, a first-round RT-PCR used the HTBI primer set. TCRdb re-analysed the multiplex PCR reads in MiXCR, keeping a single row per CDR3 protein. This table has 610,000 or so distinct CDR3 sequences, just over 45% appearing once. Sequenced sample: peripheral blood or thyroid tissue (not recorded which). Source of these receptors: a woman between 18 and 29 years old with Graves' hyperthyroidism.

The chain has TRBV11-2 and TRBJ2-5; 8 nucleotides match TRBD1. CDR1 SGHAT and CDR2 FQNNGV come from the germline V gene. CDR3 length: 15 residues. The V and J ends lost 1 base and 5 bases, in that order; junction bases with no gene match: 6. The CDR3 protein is CASSLAQGTGETQYF. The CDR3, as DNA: TGTGCCAGCAGCTTAGCCCAGGGGACAGGCGAGACCCAGTACTTC.

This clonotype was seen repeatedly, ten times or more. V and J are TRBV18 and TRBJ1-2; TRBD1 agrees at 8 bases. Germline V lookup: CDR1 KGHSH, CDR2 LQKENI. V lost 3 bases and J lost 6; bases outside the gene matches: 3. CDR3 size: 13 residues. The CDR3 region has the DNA TGTGCCAGCTCACCGGGACAGGAACATGGCTACACCTTC. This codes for CASSPGQEHGYTF.

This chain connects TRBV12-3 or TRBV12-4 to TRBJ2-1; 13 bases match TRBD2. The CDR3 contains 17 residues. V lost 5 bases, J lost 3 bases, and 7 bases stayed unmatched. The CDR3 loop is CASSPGTSGIVYNEQFF. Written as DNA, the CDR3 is TGTGCCAGCAGTCCGGGGACTAGCGGGATCGTCTACAATGAGCAGTTCTTC.

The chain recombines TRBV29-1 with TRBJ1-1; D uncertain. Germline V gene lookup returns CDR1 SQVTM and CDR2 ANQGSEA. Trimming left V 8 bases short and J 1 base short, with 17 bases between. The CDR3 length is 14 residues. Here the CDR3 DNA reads TGCAGCAGCCAAGTGATGGTTTCGAACACTGAAGCTTTCTTT. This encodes CSSQVMVSNTEAFF.

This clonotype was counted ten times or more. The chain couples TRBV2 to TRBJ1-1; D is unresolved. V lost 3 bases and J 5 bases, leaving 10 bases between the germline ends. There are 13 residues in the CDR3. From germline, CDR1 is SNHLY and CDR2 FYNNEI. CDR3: CASSDSPWTEAFF. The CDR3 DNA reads TGTGCCAGCAGTGACTCCCCGTGGACTGAAGCTTTCTTT.

CDR3 in amino acids: CASSPQLFDTPSTDTQYF. CDR3 coding DNA: TGTGCCAGCAGCCCACAACTATTCGACACGCCTAGCACAGATACGCAGTATTTT. This chain links TRBV7-9 with TRBJ2-3; no definite D call. V was shortened by 5 bases and J by 0 bases, with 21 bases between the two germline ends. The CDR3 extends over 18 amino acids. CDR1 is SEHNR, CDR2 FQNEAQ, per germline (reference sequence).

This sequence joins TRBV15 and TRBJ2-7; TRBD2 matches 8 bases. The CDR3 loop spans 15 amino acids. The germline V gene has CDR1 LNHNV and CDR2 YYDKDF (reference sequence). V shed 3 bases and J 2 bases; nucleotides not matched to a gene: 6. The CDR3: CATSSPAGETYEQYF. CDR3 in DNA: TGTGCCACCAGCAGCCCAGCGGGGGAGACCTACGAGCAGTACTTC.

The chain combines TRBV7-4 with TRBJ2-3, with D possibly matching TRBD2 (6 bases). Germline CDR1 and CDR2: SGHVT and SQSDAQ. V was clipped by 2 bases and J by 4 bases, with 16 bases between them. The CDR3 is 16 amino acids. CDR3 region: CASSLLEGGPPDTQYF. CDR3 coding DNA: TGTGCCAGCAGCTTATTAGAGGGAGGACCTCCAGATACGCAGTATTTT.